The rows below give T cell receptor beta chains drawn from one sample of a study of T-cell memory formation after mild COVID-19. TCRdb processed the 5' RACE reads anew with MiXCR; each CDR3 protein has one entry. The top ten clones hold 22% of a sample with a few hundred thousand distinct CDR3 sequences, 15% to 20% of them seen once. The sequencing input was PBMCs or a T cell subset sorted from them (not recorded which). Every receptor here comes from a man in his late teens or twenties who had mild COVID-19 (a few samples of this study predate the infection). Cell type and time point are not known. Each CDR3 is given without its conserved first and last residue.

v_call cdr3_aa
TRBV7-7 ASSLAAGDNEQF
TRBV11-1 ASSIDRGQKTQY
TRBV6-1 ASSAGGGGSPLH
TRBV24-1 ATTQVDRKSEAF
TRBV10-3 ATGQGDYNEQF
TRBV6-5 ASSATELRAEAF
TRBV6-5 ASSYSGQDTDTQY
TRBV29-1 SVVLLQGATEAF
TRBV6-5 ASAIAEIGNTIY
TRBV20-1 SASRQVRNTEAF
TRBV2 ATGTGVTEAF
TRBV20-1 SARDGGWRGGTDTQY
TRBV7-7 ASSSQQGAGELF
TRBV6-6 ASRPNRDGNTEAF
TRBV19 ASSFVHQPQH
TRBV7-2 ASSFGTGLNEQF
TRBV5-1 ASSWGQLAGELF
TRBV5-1 ASSLLDEQF
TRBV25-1 ASSEYAGNGYT
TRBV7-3 ASSLNGDSNQPQH
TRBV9 ASSAPGGAHEAF
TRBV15 ATSREVDTQY
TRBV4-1 ASSPPVGGTDTQY
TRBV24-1 ATSDAGSGRNEQF
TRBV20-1 SAYSGGADTQY